This is a list of T cell receptor beta chains from one sample in a study of T cell responses to AZD1222 COVID-19 vaccine. Method: immunoSEQ multiplex PCR; TCRdb's copy keeps in-frame clones and lacks some. This sample has about 150,000 clones, with about 85% found just once. This material consisted of peripheral blood, taken after recovery from COVID-19. The receptors here all came from an adult who had recovered from COVID-19. CDR3s include the opening cysteine and the closing phenylalanine or tryptophan. The D gene is left open where the match is weak. Expanded clones are given a class, and other clones once, few, many or no size at all.

clone size	V gene	D gene	J gene	CDR3 protein	CDR3 DNA
-	TRBV4-2	-	TRBJ2-5	CASSSYPIQETQYF	TGTGCCAGCAGTAGCTACCCCATTCAAGAGACCCAGTACTTC
few	TRBV11-3	TRBD1	TRBJ1-1	CASSGPGQGAEAFF	TGTGCCAGCAGCGGACCGGGACAGGGGGCTGAAGCTTTCTTT
-	TRBV19	-	TRBJ1-4	CASSIGQGLNEKLFF	TGTGCCAGTAGTATAGGGCAGGGACTTAATGAAAAACTGTTTTTT
-	TRBV25-1	-	TRBJ1-3	CASSESGVPGNTIYF	TGTGCCAGCAGTGAATCGGGGGTACCTGGAAACACCATATATTTT
-	TRBV12-5	TRBD2	TRBJ2-2	CASGLVLQSRPGLAGGAGELFF	TGTGCTAGTGGTTTGGTCTTACAGTCCAGACCGGGACTAGCGGGGGGTGCCGGGGAGCTGTTTTTT
-	TRBV5-1	-	TRBJ1-2	CASSAGDGANYGYTF	TGCGCCAGCAGCGCGGGGGACGGAGCTAACTATGGCTACACCTTC
-	TRBV3-1/TRBV3-2	-	TRBJ2-1	CASSQGRPGSNEQFF	TGTGCCAGCAGCCAAGGCAGACCAGGGTCCAATGAGCAGTTCTTC
-	TRBV4-1	-	TRBJ2-2	CASSQERLRTGELFF	TGCGCCAGCAGCCAAGAACGGCTCCGCACCGGGGAGCTGTTTTTT
-	TRBV9	-	TRBJ1-6	CASSVGLRGNSPLHF	TGTGCCAGCAGCGTAGGCCTTCGGGGGAATTCACCCCTCCACTTT
-	TRBV4-1	-	TRBJ1-6	CASSQIGRVPNSPLHF	TGCGCCAGCAGCCAAATAGGCCGAGTCCCTAATTCACCCCTCCACTTT
-	TRBV10-3	-	TRBJ1-6	CAISEMSGDSPLHF	TGTGCCATCAGTGAAATGTCAGGGGACTCACCCCTCCACTTT
-	TRBV7-7	TRBD1	TRBJ2-2	CASSQGGGTAGELFF	TGTGCCAGCAGCCAAGGGGGCGGTACGGCCGGGGAGCTGTTTTTT
-	TRBV6-2/TRBV6-3	-	TRBJ1-2	CASSPGSYGYTF	TGTGCCAGCAGTCCGGGGAGCTATGGCTACACCTTC
-	TRBV10-1	-	TRBJ1-3	CASSAGASGNTIYF	TGCGCCAGCAGTGCGGGGGCTTCTGGAAACACCATATATTTT
once	TRBV9	-	TRBJ1-4	CASSVGGGRGNEKLFF	TGTGCCAGCAGCGTAGGGGGAGGCAGGGGAAATGAAAAACTGTTTTTT
-	TRBV29-1	-	TRBJ1-1	CSVAGTVNTEAFF	TGCAGCGTGGCCGGGACGGTGAACACTGAAGCTTTCTTT
-	TRBV12-5	TRBD1	TRBJ2-7	CASGFGTAVSEQYF	TGTGCTAGTGGTTTTGGGACAGCTGTTAGTGAGCAGTACTTC
few	TRBV11-2	-	TRBJ1-2	CASSLGRMDGYGYTF	TGTGCCAGCAGCCTGGGACGGATGGACGGCTATGGCTACACCTTC
-	TRBV19	TRBD2	TRBJ2-7	CASSIRLAGAYEQYF	TGTGCCAGTAGTATAAGGCTAGCGGGAGCCTACGAGCAGTACTTC
-	TRBV5-4	-	TRBJ2-7	CASSQFRDSYEQYF	TGTGCCAGCAGCCAATTCAGGGACTCCTACGAGCAGTACTTC
-	TRBV2	-	TRBJ2-1	CASSDQLDNEQFF	TGTGCCAGCAGTGACCAACTAGACAATGAGCAGTTCTTC
-	TRBV7-7	-	TRBJ2-1	CASSVGLDSYNEQFF	TGTGCTAGCAGCGTGGGACTGGACTCCTACAATGAGCAGTTCTTC
-	TRBV18	-	TRBJ2-6	CASSPLGSGANVLTF	TGTGCCAGCTCACCCCTGGGCTCTGGGGCCAACGTCCTGACTTTC
-	TRBV5-1	TRBD1	TRBJ2-7	CASSVGQGVNEQYF	TGCGCCAGCAGCGTGGGACAGGGGGTCAACGAGCAGTACTTC
few	TRBV7-2	-	TRBJ2-7	CASSSQGGLYEQYF	TGTGCCAGCAGCAGCCAGGGAGGTTTGTACGAGCAGTACTTC
-	TRBV2	-	TRBJ2-7	CASTARYEQYF	TGTGCCAGCACAGCCCGCTACGAGCAGTACTTC
-	TRBV10-1	-	TRBJ1-3	CASSPLGSGNTIYF	TGCGCCAGCAGTCCTTTGGGATCTGGAAACACCATATATTTT
-	TRBV4-1	-	TRBJ2-2	CASSQSRELGLFF	TGCGCCAGCAGCCAGAGTCGGGAGCTGGGGCTGTTTTTT
-	TRBV25-1	-	TRBJ2-3	CASSDPTGLSKADTQYF	TGTGCCAGCAGTGACCCAACGGGACTTAGTAAGGCAGATACGCAGTATTTT
-	TRBV4-3	-	TRBJ1-6	CASSPTLRLPNSPLHF	TGCGCCAGCAGCCCTACCTTGAGACTTCCGAATTCACCCCTCCACTTT
-	TRBV12-3/TRBV12-4	-	TRBJ1-1	CASSLKTEAFF	TGTGCCAGCAGTTTAAAGACTGAAGCTTTCTTT
-	TRBV19	TRBD1	TRBJ1-1	CASSIDLGTGMNTEAFF	TGTGCCAGTAGTATAGATCTCGGGACAGGCATGAACACTGAAGCTTTCTTT
-	TRBV6-1	TRBD1	TRBJ1-5	CASSEASLAGGVQPQHF	TGTGCCAGCAGTGAAGCGAGCTTGGCAGGGGGCGTCCAGCCCCAGCATTTT
-	TRBV19	-	TRBJ1-2	CASRRDGNYGYTF	TGTGCCAGTAGGAGGGACGGAAACTATGGCTACACCTTC
-	TRBV7-2	TRBD2	TRBJ2-5	CASSLSSGGGGGTQYF	TGTGCCAGCAGCTTATCTAGCGGGGGAGGAGGGGGGACCCAGTACTTC
-	TRBV18	TRBD2	TRBJ2-3	CASSSIGTSQGDTQYF	TGTGCCAGCTCATCCATAGGGACTAGCCAGGGAGATACGCAGTATTTT
-	TRBV28	TRBD1	TRBJ1-2	CASSLQGQGVSIFNGYTF	TGTGCCAGCAGTTTACAAGGACAGGGGGTCTCTATTTTCAATGGCTACACCTTC
-	TRBV28	-	TRBJ2-2	CASSLRQLDRSRNTGELFF	TGTGCCAGCAGTTTACGGCAGCTAGACCGTAGCAGGAACACCGGGGAGCTGTTTTTT
-	TRBV15	-	TRBJ2-2	CATQQPVQRGELFF	TGTGCCACCCAGCAGCCGGTCCAGAGGGGGGAGCTGTTTTTT
few	TRBV6-2/TRBV6-3	-	TRBJ1-2	CASSYLQGINGYTF	TGTGCCAGCAGTTACCTGCAGGGGATTAATGGCTACACCTTC
-	TRBV7-9	-	TRBJ1-5	CASSLTSGPQHF	TGTGCCAGCAGCTTGACGTCCGGGCCCCAGCATTTT
-	TRBV3-1/TRBV3-2	-	TRBJ2-1	CASSYRDLGGEQFF	TGTGCCAGCAGCTACCGGGACCTCGGTGGGGAGCAGTTCTTC
once	TRBV6-2/TRBV6-3	-	TRBJ2-2	CASSFLVTGELFF	TGTGCCAGCAGTTTTCTCGTCACCGGGGAGCTGTTTTTT
-	TRBV28	-	TRBJ2-7	CASSRTVYEQYF	TGTGCCAGCAGTCGGACGGTCTACGAGCAGTACTTC
-	TRBV6-6	-	TRBJ2-7	CASSSSAYEQYF	TGTGCCAGCAGTTCCTCGGCCTACGAGCAGTACTTC
-	TRBV15	-	TRBJ2-7	CATSREGDQYEQYF	TGTGCCACCAGCAGAGAGGGGGACCAGTACGAGCAGTACTTC